This T cell receptor beta chain was recorded in a study of CD8+CD57+ T cells in acquired aplastic anemia. This clonotype was counted between two and nine times. Patients selected for sequencing had displayed CD8+CD57+ cell expansion by flow cytometry. According to the study, genomic DNA was the template for TCR beta VDJ and CDR3 profiling. Using its own MiXCR run on the reads, TCRdb lists one record per CDR3 protein. The sample lists over 250,000 distinct CDR3 sequences, under 65% occurring once. The CDR3 is made up of 16 amino acids. Germline CDR1 reads LNHNV; CDR2 reads YYDKDF (reference sequence). The trim removed 1 base at V and 3 bases at J, leaving 5 bases unmatched.

The sequence was obtained from a human donor with aplastic anemia. This chain uses TRBV15 with TRBJ2-1; 8 bases map to TRBD1. Sequences were obtained from sorted CD4+, CD8+, or CD8+CD57+ T cells (not recorded which) from PBMCs. The CDR3 DNA follows: TGTGCCACCAGCAGAGTTTCAGGGGGCGGCTACAATGAGCAGTTCTTC. This translates into CATSRVSGGGYNEQFF.